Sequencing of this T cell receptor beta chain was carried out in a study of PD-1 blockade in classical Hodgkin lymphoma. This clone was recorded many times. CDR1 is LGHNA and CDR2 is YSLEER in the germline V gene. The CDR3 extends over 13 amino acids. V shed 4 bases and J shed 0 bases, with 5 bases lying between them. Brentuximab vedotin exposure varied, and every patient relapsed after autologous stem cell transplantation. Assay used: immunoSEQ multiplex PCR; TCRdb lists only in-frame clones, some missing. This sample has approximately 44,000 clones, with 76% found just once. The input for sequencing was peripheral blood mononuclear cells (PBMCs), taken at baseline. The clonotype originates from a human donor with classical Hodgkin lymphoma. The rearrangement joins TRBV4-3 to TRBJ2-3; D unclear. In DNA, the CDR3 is TGCGCCAGCAGCCCCTCTAGCACAGATACGCAGTATTTT. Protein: CASSPSSTDTQYF.